This TCR beta chain was recovered during a study of control samples from healthy donors and cancer patients. The count of this clone is one. Germline V CDR1 and CDR2: LNHDA, SQIVND (reference sequence). V lost 6 bases, J lost 4 bases, and 8 bases stayed unmatched. The CDR3 has 14 residues. Repertoires were generated with immunoSEQ multiplex PCR, while TCRdb's copy carries only in-frame clones and drops some. Of 100,000 to 150,000 clones detected, around 92% appear once; the ten largest clones hold about 2.2%. The chain couples TRBV19 to TRBJ1-2; 7 bases align to TRBD1. The sequencing sample was made of blood. The sequence derives from a woman aged 45-59 years in good health. CDR3 protein: CASSPTGLGYGYTF. As DNA, the CDR3 is TGTGCCAGTAGCCCGACAGGGCTCGGCTATGGCTACACCTTC.